This T cell receptor beta chain was captured in a study of T cell responses to AZD1222 COVID-19 vaccine. Germline V gene lookup returns CDR1 SGHKS and CDR2 YYEKEE (reference sequence). Losses at the gene ends were 4 bases for V and 5 bases for J; bases not matched to a gene: 7. The CDR3 runs to 15 residues. TCRdb's table, derived via immunoSEQ multiplex PCR, lists solely in-frame clones and lacks some. The table includes around 140,000 clones, around 91% detected once. This sequence joins TRBV5-5 and TRBJ1-3; 9 bases align to TRBD1. This sequence was found in an adult who received the AZD1222 COVID-19 vaccine. Sequences were derived from peripheral blood, sampled 28 days after the second AZD1222 dose. The DNA for the CDR3 is TGTGCCAGCAGCGATTACAGGGGGCCCAGAAACACCATATATTTT. Encoded protein: CASSDYRGPRNTIYF.